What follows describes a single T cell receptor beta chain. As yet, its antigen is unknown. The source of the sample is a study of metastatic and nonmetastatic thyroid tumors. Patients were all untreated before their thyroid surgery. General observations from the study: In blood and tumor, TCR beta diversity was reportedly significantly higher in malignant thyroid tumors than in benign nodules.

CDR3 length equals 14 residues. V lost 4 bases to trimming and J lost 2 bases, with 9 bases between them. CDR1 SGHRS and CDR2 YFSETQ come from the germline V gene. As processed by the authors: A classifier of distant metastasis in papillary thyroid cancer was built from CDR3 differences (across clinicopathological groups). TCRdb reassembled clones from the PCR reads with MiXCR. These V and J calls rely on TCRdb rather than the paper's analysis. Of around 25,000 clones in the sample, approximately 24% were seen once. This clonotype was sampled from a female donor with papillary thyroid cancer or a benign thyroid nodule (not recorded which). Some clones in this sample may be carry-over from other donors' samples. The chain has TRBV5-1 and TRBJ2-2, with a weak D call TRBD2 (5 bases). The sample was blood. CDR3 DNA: TGCGCCAGCAGCCTGACTATTAACACCGGGGAGCTGTTTTTT. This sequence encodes CASSLTINTGELFF.